The following is a T cell receptor (beta chain) sequence with its context. The antigen remains unidentified. Cells were stimulated with overlapping HIV-1 Gag 15-mer peptides. Memory cells lacking CD40L and CD69 with high CD45RO were sorted. The data stem from a study of persistence of HIV-infected CD4 T cells. The CDR3 has 17 amino acids. V was cut by 2 bases and J by 4 bases, with 21 bases left in between. Looked up from germline, CDR1 is SGHNT and CDR2 is YYREEE (reference sequence). Sequencing used immunoSEQ version 4 in survey mode. Generated by immunoSEQ multiplex PCR, the TCRdb table keeps only in-frame clones and is missing some. The data show around 39,000 clones, more than 75% seen once.

The chain is built from TRBV5-4 and TRBJ2-5; D is perhaps TRBD2 (5 bases). The material sequenced was cultured CD4+ T cells from PBMCs, taken from a patient who received antiretroviral therapy. This TCR came from an adult with HIV. The donor label of this sample is uncertain. CDR3 bases: TGTGCCAGCAGCTTAGAAGGAAGAGGGCGGGTAGGAGAGACCCAGTACTTC. Protein product: CASSLEGRGRVGETQYF.